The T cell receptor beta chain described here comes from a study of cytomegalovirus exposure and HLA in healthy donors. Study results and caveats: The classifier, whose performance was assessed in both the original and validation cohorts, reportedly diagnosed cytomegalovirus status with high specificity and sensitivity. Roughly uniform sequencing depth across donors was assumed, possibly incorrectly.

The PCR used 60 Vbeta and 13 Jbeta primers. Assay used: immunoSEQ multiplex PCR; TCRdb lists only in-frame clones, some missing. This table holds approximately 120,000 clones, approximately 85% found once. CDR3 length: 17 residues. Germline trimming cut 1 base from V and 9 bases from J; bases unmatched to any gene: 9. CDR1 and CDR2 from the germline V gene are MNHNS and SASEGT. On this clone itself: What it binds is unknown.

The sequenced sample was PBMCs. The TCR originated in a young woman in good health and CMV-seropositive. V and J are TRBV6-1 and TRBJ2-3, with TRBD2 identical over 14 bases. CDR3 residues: CASSEGGPGLAGETQYF. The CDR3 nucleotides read TGTGCCAGCAGTGAAGGGGGGCCGGGACTAGCGGGAGAAACGCAGTATTTT.